This T cell receptor beta chain comes out of a study of beta chain features in type 1 diabetes. Trimming took off 1 base at V and 1 base at J, with 7 bases between the two ends. This CDR3 is 14 amino acids long. The germline CDR1 and CDR2 sequences are KGHSH and LQKENI. In all sorted populations, purity surpassed 95%. What was sequenced were expressed TCRB transcripts, since all of the isolated RNA had been reverse transcribed. Profiled with immunoSEQ multiplex PCR; TCRdb holds only in-frame clones, not every one. The sample carries 640,000 or so clones, roughly 13% recorded once. Remarks on this clone: What it binds is unknown.

Study-level points and caveats: Shorter templates might be favored by PCR, equally in patients and controls. Shortening of TCRB CDR3s, moderate but significant, appeared in all four CD4+ subsets of Type 1 diabetes patients.

The clonotype comes from a man younger than 30 with type 1 diabetes. Material: naive CD4+ T cells from blood. The gene calls are TRBV18 and TRBJ1-1; a possible D gene is TRBD1 (5 bases). This chain's CDR3 is CASSPQGQNTEAFF. CDR3 in DNA: TGTGCCAGCTCACCACAAGGACAGAACACTGAAGCTTTCTTT.